This T cell receptor (beta chain) was captured in a study of shared clonotypes between healthy human individuals. This clone was recorded a few times. The antigen is undetermined. Study conclusions and caveats: Sequencing depth was a factor that was expected to affect clonotype sharing among donors. Only blood was sampled, and tissue TCR repertoires likely differ from blood ones.

Sequencing was performed with immunoSEQ multiplex PCR; in TCRdb, only in-frame clones are kept and a portion is missing. The sample comprises around 480,000 clones, 75% to 80% of which are singletons, and around an eighth rests with the top ten. What was sequenced was PBMCs. The TCR sequence derives from a woman aged 40 to 50 in good health. Some clones in this sample may be carry-over from other donors' samples.

The CDR3 bases are TGTGCCAGCTCACCGGGTCTTCAGCCCCAGCATTTT. Its protein is CASSPGLQPQHF. The chain carries TRBV18 and TRBJ1-5; D unclear. The CDR3 is made up of 12 amino acids. Trimming left V 3 bases short and J 6 bases short, with 6 bases between. Germline CDR1 reads KGHSH; CDR2 reads LQKENI.